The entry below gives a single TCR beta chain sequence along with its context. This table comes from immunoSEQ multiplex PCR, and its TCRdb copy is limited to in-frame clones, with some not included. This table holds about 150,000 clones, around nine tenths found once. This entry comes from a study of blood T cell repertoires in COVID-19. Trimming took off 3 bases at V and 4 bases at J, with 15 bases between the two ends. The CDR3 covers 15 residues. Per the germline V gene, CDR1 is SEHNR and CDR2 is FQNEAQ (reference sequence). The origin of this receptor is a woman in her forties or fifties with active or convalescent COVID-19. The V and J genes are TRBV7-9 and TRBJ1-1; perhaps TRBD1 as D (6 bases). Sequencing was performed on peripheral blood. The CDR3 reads CASSFVQGASTEAFF. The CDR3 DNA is TGTGCCAGCAGCTTTGTACAGGGAGCTAGCACTGAAGCTTTCTTT.